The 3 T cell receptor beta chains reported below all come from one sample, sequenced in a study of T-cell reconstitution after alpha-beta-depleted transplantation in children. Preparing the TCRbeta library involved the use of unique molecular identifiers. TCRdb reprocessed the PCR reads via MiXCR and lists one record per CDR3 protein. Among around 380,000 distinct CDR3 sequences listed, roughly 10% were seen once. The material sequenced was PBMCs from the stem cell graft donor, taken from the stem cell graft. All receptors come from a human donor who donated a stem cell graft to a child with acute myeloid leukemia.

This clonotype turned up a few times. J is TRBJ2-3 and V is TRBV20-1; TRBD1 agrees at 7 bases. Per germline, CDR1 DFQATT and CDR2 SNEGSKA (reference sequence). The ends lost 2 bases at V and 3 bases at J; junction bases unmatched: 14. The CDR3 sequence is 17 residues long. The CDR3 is CSARPVLTGSLTDTQYF. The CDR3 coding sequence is TGCAGTGCTAGACCGGTCTTGACAGGGAGTTTGACAGATACGCAGTATTTT.

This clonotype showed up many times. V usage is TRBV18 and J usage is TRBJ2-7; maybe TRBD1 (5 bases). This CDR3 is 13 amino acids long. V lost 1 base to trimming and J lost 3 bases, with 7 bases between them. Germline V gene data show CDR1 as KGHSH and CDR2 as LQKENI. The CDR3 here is CASSPQGIYEQYF. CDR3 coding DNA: TGTGCCAGCTCACCACAGGGGATCTACGAGCAGTACTTC.

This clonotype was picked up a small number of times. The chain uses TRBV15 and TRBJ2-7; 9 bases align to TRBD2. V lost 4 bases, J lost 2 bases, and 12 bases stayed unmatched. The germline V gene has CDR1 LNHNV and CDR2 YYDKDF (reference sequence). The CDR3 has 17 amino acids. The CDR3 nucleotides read TGTGCCACCAGCACCCAAACGTGGCGGGAGGGGGCCTACGAGCAGTACTTC. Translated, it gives CATSTQTWREGAYEQYF.